The subject of this entry is one T cell receptor beta chain. Its matching antigen is unknown. The sample is drawn from a study of T cells in women clearing cervical HPV infection. About the study: No precancer developed; the control's incident HPV16 infection cleared within 12 months.

The data were produced by immunoSEQ multiplex PCR, yet TCRdb's version contains in-frame clones alone and is incomplete. Listed are tens of thousands of clones; about 6.3% falls within the top ten. Regarding the study as a whole: T-cell numbers per sample were unknown and may explain richness differences.

Dot-blot hybridization genotyped cervical HPV amplified with MY09/MY11 PCR. The clonotype comes from a woman aged 18 to 75 with a cervical HPV16 infection that either progressed to CIN3+ or cleared (not recorded which). Specimen: blood buffy coat.

CDR3 amino acids: CASSYDRGVNTEAFF. Incomplete CDR3 DNA: TGTGCCAGTAGCTACGACAGGGGGGTGAACACTGAA. The rearrangement links TRBV19 to TRBJ1-1; 9 nucleotides agree with TRBD1. The read finishes 3 residues shy of the CDR3 end, and the germline J gene is used to complete it. The CDR3 contains 15 residues. Unmatched junction bases numbered 5, after V lost 6 bases and J lost 0 bases. The V gene's germline CDR1 is LNHDA and CDR2 SQIVND (reference sequence).